This T cell receptor (beta chain) was retrieved from a study of T cells in Graves' hyperthyroidism and ophthalmopathy. Ophthalmopathy cases scored 3 or more on the Clinical Activity Score and 4 or more on NOSPECS grade, with duration below 3 months. Uncontrolled infection, other autoimmune disease, pregnancy or lactation led to exclusion. RNA transcripts gave rise to amplified TCR beta CDR3 regions. In the first-round RT-PCR of the TCR CDR3, the HTBI primer set was used. MiXCR was run by TCRdb on the multiplex PCR reads, yielding one entry per CDR3 protein. The sample has about 270,000 distinct CDR3 sequences; approximately 21% are singletons. General study findings and limits: Ophthalmopathy and stable hyperthyroidism were separated by a 13 V-J model. Before onset, by a median of around 6.4 months, the model predicted ophthalmopathy.

Looked up from germline, CDR1 is SGHVS and CDR2 is FNYEAQ. Trimming took 5 bases from V and 2 from J, leaving 11 bases between them. The CDR3 has 14 amino acids. This clonotype was counted ten times or more. The antigen is undetermined. The chain has TRBV7-6 and TRBJ2-3; D unresolved. The TCR was taken from a man aged 25 to 40 with Graves' ophthalmopathy. The sequenced material came from blood. The CDR3 DNA reads as TGTGCCAGCAGCCACATGGGATCCACAGATACGCAGTATTTT. As protein: CASSHMGSTDTQYF. The complete variable domain, with remaining parts taken from reference TRBV7-6 and TRBJ2-3, reads GAGVSQSPRYKVTKRGQDVALRCDPISGHVSLYWYRQALGQGPEFLTYFNYEAQQDKSGLPNDRFSAERPEGSISTLTIQRTEQRDSAMYRCASSHMGSTDTQYFGPGTRLTVL.